The 3 T cell receptor beta chains below all came from one sample that was sequenced in a study of monozygotic twins with inflammatory bowel disease (dated by TCRdb to about 2019). The library relied on 5' RACE. Sequencing used an Illumina HiSeq 2500. Following reprocessing of the reads by TCRdb, the data hold one row per CDR3 protein sequence and no DNA is available. This sample's table has entries for about 300,000 distinct CDR3 sequences. In total, the top ten clones hold more than 4.5% of the sample. The material sequenced was blood. The receptors come from a human donor with ulcerative colitis or Crohn's disease, or a healthy co-twin of an affected twin (not recorded which).

The J gene is TRBJ2-3, the V gene TRBV20-1; as DNA is missing, the TRBD1 call by TCRdb cannot be tested. CDR3 length equals 13 residues. CDR1 is DFQATT, CDR2 SNEGSKA, per germline (reference sequence). The CDR3: CSARSAPSDTQYF.

The chain combines TRBV5-6 with TRBJ2-1. Germline V gives CDR1 SGHDT, CDR2 YYEEEE. This CDR3 region has 15 residues. CDR3 protein: CASSSGHLSYNEQFF.

The chain combines TRBV12-3 or TRBV12-4 with TRBJ2-6; with no DNA, the TCRdb D assignment of TRBD1 cannot be verified. The CDR3 has 17 residues. The CDR3 loop is CASSPGQGASGANVLTF.